The 5 T cell receptor beta chains below all came from one sample that was sequenced in a study of Graves' ophthalmopathy and Graves' hyperthyroidism. As the template, RNA transcripts were used to amplify TCR beta CDR3 regions. HTBI primers were employed in first-round RT-PCR, then a second-round multiplex PCR followed. TCRdb passed the multiplex PCR reads through MiXCR, listing each CDR3 protein once. The sample includes some 370,000 distinct CDR3 sequences, approximately 18% of them seen just once. The specimen was peripheral blood. These receptors all come from an adult woman with stable Graves' hyperthyroidism.

V gene TRBV6-6 combines with J gene TRBJ2-7, with TRBD1 as a possible D gene (6 bases). The length of the CDR3 is 14 residues. Trimming shortened V by 2 bases and J by 4 bases, and 12 bases separated the two germline ends. CDR1 MNHNY and CDR2 SVGAGI come from the germline V gene (reference sequence). In DNA form, the CDR3 reads TGTGCCAGCAGTTACGAGGGCAGGGGATACGAGCAGTACTTC. Translated, it gives CASSYEGRGYEQYF.

The V gene is TRBV7-8, the J gene TRBJ2-5; 9 nucleotides align to TRBD1. This CDR3 comprises 15 residues. With 5 bases clipped from V and 5 bases from J, the junction kept 9 bases outside the gene matches. In germline, CDR1 is SGHVS, CDR2 FQNEAQ. CDR3 amino acids: CASSVRDRVIETQYF. The DNA of the CDR3 is TGTGCCAGCAGCGTCCGGGACAGGGTAATTGAGACCCAGTACTTC.

This clonotype was observed many times. CDR3 protein: CASSLAGLAGLSTDTQYF. In nucleotides, the CDR3 is TGTGCCAGCAGTTTAGCGGGACTAGCGGGACTTAGCACAGATACGCAGTATTTT. The rearrangement joins TRBV12-3 or TRBV12-4 to TRBJ2-3; 13 nucleotides match TRBD2. Unmatched junction bases numbered 3, after V lost 0 bases and J lost 0 bases. The CDR3 is 18 residues long.

This clonotype was seen ten or more times. This rearrangement joins TRBV19 to TRBJ1-1; tentative D call: TRBD1 (5 bases). Deletions cut 0 bases from V and 6 bases from J, with 8 bases between. Germline V lookup: CDR1 LNHDA, CDR2 SQIVND (reference sequence). CDR3 length: 13 residues. The chain's CDR3 is CASSIELGPEAFF. Written as DNA, the CDR3 is TGTGCCAGTAGTATAGAATTGGGGCCTGAAGCTTTCTTT.

The sample holds many counts of this clonotype. Being one base from a much bigger clone, this may be a read error. This chain links TRBV12-3 or TRBV12-4 with TRBJ2-2; the match to TRBD2 covers 11 bases. The CDR3 length is 16 residues. The CDR3 nucleotides are TGTGCCACCAAACTAGCGGGAGACGCGAACACCGGGAAGCTGTTTTTT. Protein product: CATKLAGDANTGKLFF.